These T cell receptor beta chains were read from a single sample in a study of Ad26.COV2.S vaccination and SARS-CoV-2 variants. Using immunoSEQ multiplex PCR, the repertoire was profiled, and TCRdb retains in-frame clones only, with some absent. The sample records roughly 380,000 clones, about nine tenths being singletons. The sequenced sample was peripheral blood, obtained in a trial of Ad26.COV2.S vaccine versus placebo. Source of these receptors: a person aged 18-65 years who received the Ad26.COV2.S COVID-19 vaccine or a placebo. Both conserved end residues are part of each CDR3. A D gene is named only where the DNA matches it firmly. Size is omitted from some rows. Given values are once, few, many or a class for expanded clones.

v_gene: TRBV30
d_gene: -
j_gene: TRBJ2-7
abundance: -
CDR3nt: TGTGCCTGGAGTGCAGGCTCGAGCTCCTACGAGCAGTACTTC
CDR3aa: CAWSAGSSSYEQYF

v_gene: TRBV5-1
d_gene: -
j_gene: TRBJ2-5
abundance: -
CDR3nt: TGCGCCAGCAGCCTAGTACAGGGAAAGAATTGGGCCCAGTACTTC
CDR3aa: CASSLVQGKNWAQYF

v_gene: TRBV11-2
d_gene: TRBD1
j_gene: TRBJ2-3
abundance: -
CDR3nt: TGTGCCAGCAGCCTCGGGACAGGCGGGGATACGCAGTATTTT
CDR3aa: CASSLGTGGDTQYF

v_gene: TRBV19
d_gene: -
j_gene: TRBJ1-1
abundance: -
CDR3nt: TGTGCCAGTATAATAGGGCGGGGCGGTGAAGCTTTCTTT
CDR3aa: CASIIGRGGEAFF

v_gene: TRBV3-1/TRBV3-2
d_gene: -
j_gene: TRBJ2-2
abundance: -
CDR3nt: TGTGCCAGCAGCCCTATCGGAGGGAAGGAGAGTGTCGGGGAGCTGTTTTTT
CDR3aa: CASSPIGGKESVGELFF

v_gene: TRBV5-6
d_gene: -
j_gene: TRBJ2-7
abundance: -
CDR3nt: TGTGCCAGCAGCTTCTCCCAACTATACGAGCAGTACTTC
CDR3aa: CASSFSQLYEQYF

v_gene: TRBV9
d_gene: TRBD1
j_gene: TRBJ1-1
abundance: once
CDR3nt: TGTGCCAGCAGCCCCCGCCCCGCGGGACAGGGAAGCGGGATGAACACTGAAGCTTTCTTT
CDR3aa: CASSPRPAGQGSGMNTEAFF

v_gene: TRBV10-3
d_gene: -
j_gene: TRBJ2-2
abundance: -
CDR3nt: TGTGCCATCAGTGAGTCTTCAGCGAACACCGGGGAGCTGTTTTTT
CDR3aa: CAISESSANTGELFF

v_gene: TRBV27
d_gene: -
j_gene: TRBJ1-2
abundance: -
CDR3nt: TGTGCCAGCAGTCGGGGGGGCAGTAGGATTAACTATGGCTACACCTTC
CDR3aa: CASSRGGSRINYGYTF

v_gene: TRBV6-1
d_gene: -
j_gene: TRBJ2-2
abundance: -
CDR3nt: TGTGCCAGCAGTGAAGACCTGAGGGGGTTGGGCACCGGGGAGCTGTTTTTT
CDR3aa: CASSEDLRGLGTGELFF

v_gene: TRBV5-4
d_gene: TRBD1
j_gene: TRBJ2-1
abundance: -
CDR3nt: TGTGCCAGCACCAACCGGGACAGGGTCGTTGGCGGGAACTACAATGAGCAGTTCTTC
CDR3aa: CASTNRDRVVGGNYNEQFF

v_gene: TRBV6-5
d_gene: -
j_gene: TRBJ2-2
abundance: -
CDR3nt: TGTGCCAGCAGCCGGGGAACTAGGGGGGCCGGGGAGCTGTTTTTT
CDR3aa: CASSRGTRGAGELFF

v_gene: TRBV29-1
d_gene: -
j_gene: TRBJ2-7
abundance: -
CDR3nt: TGCAGCGTCGCCGGTGGGGGGGCTAACGAGCAGTACTTC
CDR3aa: CSVAGGGANEQYF

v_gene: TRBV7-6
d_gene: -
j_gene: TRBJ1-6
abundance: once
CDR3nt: TGTGCCAGCAGCCCAGACCAGGCATTTCGTTCACCCCTCCACTTT
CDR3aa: CASSPDQAFRSPLHF

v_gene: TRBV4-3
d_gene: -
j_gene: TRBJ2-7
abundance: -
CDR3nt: TGCGCCAGCAGCCAAGATAGGTCAGGCCTCGCTGTCTACGAGCAGTACTTC
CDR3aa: CASSQDRSGLAVYEQYF

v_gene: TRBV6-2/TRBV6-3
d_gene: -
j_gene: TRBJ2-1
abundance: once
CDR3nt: TGTGCCAGCAGTTACGCTAGGGCAGGATCCTACAATGAGCAGTTCTTC
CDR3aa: CASSYARAGSYNEQFF

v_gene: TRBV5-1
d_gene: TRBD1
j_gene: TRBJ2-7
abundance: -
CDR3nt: TGCGCCAGCAGCCTCCGGACAGGTCTCGAGCAGTACTTC
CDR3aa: CASSLRTGLEQYF

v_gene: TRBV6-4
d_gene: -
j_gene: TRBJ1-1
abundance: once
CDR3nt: TGTGCCAGCAGTGCGGCGCCGAACACTGAAGCTTTCTTT
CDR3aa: CASSAAPNTEAFF

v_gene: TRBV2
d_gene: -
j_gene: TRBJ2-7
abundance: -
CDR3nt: TGTGCCAGCAGCCCGGGACACCGGGAGCAGTACTTC
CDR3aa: CASSPGHREQYF

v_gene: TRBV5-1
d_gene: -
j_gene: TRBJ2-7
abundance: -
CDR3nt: TGCGCCAGCAGCTTGGCTTTCCTGGGGGTCTACGAGCAGTACTTC
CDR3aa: CASSLAFLGVYEQYF

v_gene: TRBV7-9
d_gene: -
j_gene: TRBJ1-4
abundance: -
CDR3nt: TGTGCCAGCACCATCGCCCGGGGGCTCAATGAAAAACTGTTTTTT
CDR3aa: CASTIARGLNEKLFF

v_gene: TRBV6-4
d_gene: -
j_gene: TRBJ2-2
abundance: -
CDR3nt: TGTGCCAGCAGGCTGGCCGGGGACACCGGGGAGCTGTTTTTT
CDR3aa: CASRLAGDTGELFF

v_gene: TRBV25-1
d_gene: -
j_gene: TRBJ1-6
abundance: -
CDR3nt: TGTGCCAGCAGTGAAGGCCGGGATTCACCCCTCCACTTT
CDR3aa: CASSEGRDSPLHF

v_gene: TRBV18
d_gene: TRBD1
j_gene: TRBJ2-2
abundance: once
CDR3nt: TGTGCCAGCTCACCCCGGCAGGGGGCGGAAACCGGGGAGCTGTTTTTT
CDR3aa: CASSPRQGAETGELFF

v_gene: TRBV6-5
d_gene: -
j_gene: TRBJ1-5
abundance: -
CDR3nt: TGTGCCAGTCGTCGGCAGTTCGATCAGCCCCAGCATTTT
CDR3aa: CASRRQFDQPQHF